This TCR beta chain was sequenced during a study of blood T cell repertoires in COVID-19. The overall study: Sites across the United States, Italy and Spain contributed samples from acute and convalescent COVID-19. Sample material is recorded as cDNA or gDNA derived from T cells, B-cell-depleted T cells, or PBMCs.

The CDR3 loop spans 13 amino acids. The germline gives CDR1 MNHNY, CDR2 SVGAGI (reference sequence). The ends were cut back, 5 bases at V and 7 bases at J, with 12 bases in the middle. Original data processing: Reference gene primers were amplified, and this amplification served to estimate nucleated cell counts. Generated by immunoSEQ multiplex PCR, the TCRdb table keeps only in-frame clones and is missing some. V and J calls and clone size are given by that table; D and trimming were obtained from the DNA. Seen here are under 300,000 clones, around 83% observed once, and the top ten hold around 9.6%.

This chain uses TRBV6-6 with TRBJ1-5; no definite D call. This clonotype was obtained from an elderly woman with acute or convalescent COVID-19. Sequenced material: peripheral blood. The CDR3 DNA sequence: TGTGCCAGCAGTCAGGATCTGGGCCAGCCCCAGCATTTT. This sequence encodes CASSQDLGQPQHF.